This T cell receptor (beta chain) stems from a study of tumor-infiltrating lymphocytes in primary liver carcinoma. Overall study context: Regardless of tissue type, samples showed similar yields of roughly 3.5 to 7.5 million productive TCRbeta reads.

CDR3 length: 14 amino acids. The V gene's germline CDR1 is ENHRY and CDR2 SYGVKD. V lost 4 bases and J lost 10; bases outside the gene matches: 6. Co-extracting RNA and DNA was done with roughly 17-34 mg of unsorted bulk tissue as input. No patient had received treatment, and all had chronic HBV infection. This clonotype appeared once. A constant-region primer primed TCR beta cDNA synthesis from roughly 510 ng of total RNA. The TCR beta library was amplified through three nested multiplex PCR rounds in a modified ARM-PCR procedure. Investigators reported that the first two PCR rounds, at around 10 cycles each, used TRBV1-TRBV30 forward primers with a C-beta reverse primer. TCRdb redid the calling of the multiplex PCR reads with MiXCR, one entry per CDR3 protein. The data show about 26,000 distinct CDR3 sequences, over 65% seen once.

Sequenced material: liver tumor tissue from sampling region 3. Subset described: tumor region T3, left-lateral pole. This chain links TRBV10-3 with TRBJ2-2, with TRBD2 matching over 10 bases. The receptor was isolated from a man between 35 and 55 years old with primary liver carcinoma and hepatitis B virus infection. CDR3 loop: CAISVSGRVAELFF. CDR3 DNA: TGTGCCATCAGTGTCAGCGGGAGGGTCGCGGAGCTGTTTTTT.